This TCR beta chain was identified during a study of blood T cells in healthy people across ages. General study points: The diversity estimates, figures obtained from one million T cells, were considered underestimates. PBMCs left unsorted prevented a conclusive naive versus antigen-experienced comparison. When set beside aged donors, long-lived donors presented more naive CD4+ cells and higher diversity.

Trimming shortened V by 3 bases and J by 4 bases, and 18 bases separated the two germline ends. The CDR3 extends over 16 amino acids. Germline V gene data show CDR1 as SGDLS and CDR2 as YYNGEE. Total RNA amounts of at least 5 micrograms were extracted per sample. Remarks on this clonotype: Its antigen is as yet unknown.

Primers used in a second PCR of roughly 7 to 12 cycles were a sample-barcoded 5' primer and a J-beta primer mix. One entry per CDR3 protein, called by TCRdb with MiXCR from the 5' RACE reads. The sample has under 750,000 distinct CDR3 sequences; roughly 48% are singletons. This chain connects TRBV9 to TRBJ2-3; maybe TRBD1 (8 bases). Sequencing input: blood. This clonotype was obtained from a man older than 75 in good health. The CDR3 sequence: CASSGGGGQAPDTQYF. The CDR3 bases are TGTGCCAGCAGCGGTGGGGGGGGACAGGCTCCAGATACGCAGTATTTT.